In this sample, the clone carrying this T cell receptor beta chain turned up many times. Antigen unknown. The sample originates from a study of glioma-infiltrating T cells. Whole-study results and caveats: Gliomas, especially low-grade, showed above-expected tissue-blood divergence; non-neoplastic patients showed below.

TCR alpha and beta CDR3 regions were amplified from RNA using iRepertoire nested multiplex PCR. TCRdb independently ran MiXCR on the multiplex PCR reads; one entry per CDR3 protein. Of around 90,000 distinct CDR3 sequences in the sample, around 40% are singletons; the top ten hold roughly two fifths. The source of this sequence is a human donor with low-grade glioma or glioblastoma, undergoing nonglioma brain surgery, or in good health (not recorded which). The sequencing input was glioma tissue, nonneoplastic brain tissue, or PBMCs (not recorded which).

The CDR3 nucleotides are TGTGCCAGCAGCCCAAGCGGGGGAAAGCAGTTCTTC. Translating it yields CASSPSGGKQFF. The chain links TRBV11-1 to TRBJ2-1; TRBD2 agrees at 8 bases. Germline lookup yields CDR1 SGHAT and CDR2 FQDESV (reference sequence). Trimming cost V 5 bases and J 11 bases; bases outside gene matches: 5. The CDR3 runs 12 residues. Combining the CDR3 with reference TRBV11-1 and TRBJ2-1 gives the whole variable domain EAEVAQSPRYKITEKSQAVAFWCDPISGHATLYWYRQILGQGPELLVQFQDESVVDDSQLPKDRFSAERLKGVDSTLKIQPAELGDSAMYLCASSPSGGKQFFGPGTRLTVL.